The 14 T cell receptor beta chains listed next were all sequenced from one sample in a study of human T cells and chemical hapten exposure. TCRdb analysed the RACE reads with MiXCR anew, one entry per CDR3 protein. The sample lists about 42,000 distinct CDR3 sequences; over 10% were seen once. As for time point: pre-sensitization, week 0. As for treatment: therapeutic diphenylcyclopropenone sensitization with weekly scalp DPC. Sequences were derived from whole blood, sampled in connection with sensitization to the hapten diphenylcyclopropenone (DPC). All receptors come from a woman in her 30s with alopecia areata. Some clones in this sample may be carry-over from other donors' samples.

The genes are TRBV6-2 or TRBV6-3 and TRBJ1-1, with 11 nucleotides matching TRBD1. V lost 10 bases, J lost 5 bases, and 15 bases stayed unmatched. The germline CDR1 and CDR2 sequences are MNHEY and SVGEGT. This CDR3 has 16 amino acids. CDR3 residues: CATEDRGRRFRTEAFF. The CDR3 region has the DNA TGTGCCACCGAGGACAGGGGGCGCCGATTCCGGACTGAAGCTTTCTTT.

Many counts were recorded for this clonotype. This chain uses TRBV9 with TRBJ2-2; D uncertain. Trimming took 0 bases from V and 0 from J, leaving 12 bases between them. Per the germline V gene, CDR1 is SGDLS and CDR2 is YYNGEE. The CDR3 is 17 residues long. The CDR3 protein is CASSVAALLANTGELFF. DNA of the CDR3: TGTGCCAGCAGCGTAGCGGCCTTGCTAGCGAACACCGGGGAGCTGTTTTTT.

This clonotype came up many times. The CDR3 coding sequence is TGCAGTGCTAGAGATCGAGTGGCGGCAGGTTATGAGCAGTTCTTC. Residues: CSARDRVAAGYEQFF. This rearrangement joins TRBV20-1 to TRBJ2-1; D not resolved. The CDR3 length is 15 residues. Deletions cut 0 bases from V and 8 bases from J, with 17 bases between. Germline V gene sequence: CDR1 DFQATT, CDR2 SNEGSKA (reference sequence).

This clonotype was found many times. The chain recombines TRBV30 with TRBJ2-7, with a weak D call TRBD2 (5 bases). Trimming removed 5 bases from V and 1 base from J, with 9 bases in between. Germline V gives CDR1 GTSNPN, CDR2 SVGIG (reference sequence). This CDR3 is built from 12 residues. The CDR3 DNA follows: TGTGCCTGGTCCGGGAAATCCTACGAGCAGTACTTC. Residues: CAWSGKSYEQYF.

This clonotype was recorded a few times. The chain is built from TRBV28 and TRBJ2-5; 8 nucleotides align to TRBD1. The CDR3 contains 14 residues. The germline gives CDR1 MDHEN, CDR2 SYDVKM. The V gene end was trimmed by 5 bases and the J gene end by 4 bases; junction bases not matched to a gene: 6. The CDR3 sequence is CASSNRGKGETQYF. The CDR3 DNA reads as TGTGCCAGCAGTAACAGGGGGAAGGGAGAGACCCAGTACTTC.

The chain couples TRBV4-1 to TRBJ1-5; TRBD1 matches 7 bases. Trimming at V came to 1 base and at J to 4 bases, leaving 4 bases not matched to a gene. The CDR3 runs 15 residues. Germline CDR1 reads MGHRA; CDR2 reads YSYEKL. The CDR3 nucleotides read TGCGCCAGCAGCCAAGGACAGGGAGGGAATCAGCCCCAGCATTTT. Translation gives CASSQGQGGNQPQHF.

This clonotype occurred a few times. This rearrangement joins TRBV2 to TRBJ1-1; no clear D gene. CDR3 length: 11 amino acids. Trimming removed 3 bases from V and 10 bases from J, with 9 bases in between. Germline CDR1 SNHLY, CDR2 FYNNEI. The DNA for the CDR3 is TGTGCCAGCAGTGAGGGCCCGAGAGCTTTCTTT. Residues: CASSEGPRAFF. The whole variable domain, remainder taken from reference TRBV2 and TRBJ1-1, is EPEVTQTPSHQVTQMGQEVILRCVPISNHLYFYWYRQILGQKVEFLVSFYNNEISEKSEIFDDQFSVERPDGSNFTLKIRSTKLEDSAMYFCASSEGPRAFFGQGTRLTVV.

This clonotype was observed many times. The chain carries TRBV11-2 and TRBJ2-1, with 8 bases aligning to TRBD2. V was pared by 5 bases and J by 3 bases, with 12 bases of the junction left unmatched. The CDR3 extends over 17 amino acids. CDR1 is SGHAT, CDR2 FQNNGV, per germline. The DNA of the CDR3 is TGTGCCAGCAGCCCCTCGAGAGCGGGAGTGAACTACAATGAGCAGTTCTTC. It translates to CASSPSRAGVNYNEQFF.

This sequence joins TRBV4-3 and TRBJ1-2; D is perhaps TRBD1 (5 bases). Trimming shortened V by 1 base and J by 8 bases, and 20 bases separated the two germline ends. The CDR3 loop spans 16 amino acids. The V gene's germline CDR1 is LGHNA and CDR2 YSLEER. The DNA of the CDR3 is TGCGCCAGCAGCCAAGCTTTAATGGGGACCCCAAAGGGCTACACCTTC. This encodes CASSQALMGTPKGYTF.

This clonotype came up a few times. The chain is built from TRBV27 and TRBJ2-7; D gene unclear. The V end was cut by 7 bases, the J end by 5 bases, with 6 bases between. This CDR3 is 10 amino acids long. CDR1 and CDR2 (germline): MNHEY, SMNVEV (reference sequence). The CDR3 here is CASTAHEQYF. CDR3 coding DNA: TGTGCCAGCACGGCCCACGAGCAGTACTTC.

This clonotype was detected ten times or more. The V and J genes are TRBV7-9 and TRBJ2-7, with TRBD2 identical over 9 bases. After removal of 5 bases from V and 2 bases from J, the junction contained 7 bases not matched to a gene. The germline gives CDR1 SEHNR, CDR2 FQNEAQ (reference sequence). The CDR3 is 15 amino acids. CDR3: CASSPSGRPTYEQYF. CDR3 DNA sequence: TGTGCCAGCAGCCCCAGCGGGAGGCCTACCTACGAGCAGTACTTC.

V and J are TRBV19 and TRBJ1-5; D might be TRBD1 (6 bases). V gave up 4 bases and J gave up 6 bases, with 13 bases separating them. The CDR3 covers 14 residues. CDR1 is LNHDA and CDR2 is SQIVND in the germline V gene (reference sequence). This CDR3 reads CASSRTGIPQPQHF. As DNA, the CDR3 is TGTGCCAGTAGTAGAACAGGGATCCCTCAGCCCCAGCATTTT.

J is TRBJ2-7 and V is TRBV4-2; 7 nucleotides align to TRBD2. Germline trimming cut 1 base from V and 3 bases from J; bases unmatched to any gene: 6. This CDR3 is built from 15 residues. Germline assignment: CDR1 LGHNA and CDR2 YNFKEQ. CDR3 sequence (DNA): TGTGCCAGCAGCCAAGTCGCCGGGGGGAACTACGAGCAGTACTTC. This codes for CASSQVAGGNYEQYF.

Only a few counts were recorded for this clonotype. V gene TRBV7-9 combines with J gene TRBJ2-7; D is possibly TRBD1 (7 bases). This CDR3 region has 18 residues. The germline gives CDR1 SEHNR, CDR2 FQNEAQ (reference sequence). With 5 bases removed from V and 4 bases from J, the gap between germline ends came to 27 bases. The CDR3 DNA reads as TGTGCCAGCAGCCCCGGAGCGGGCTCCGGGACAGTGGTTTACGAGCAGTACTTC. It yields the protein CASSPGAGSGTVVYEQYF.